Below, 19 T cell receptor beta chains from the same sample are listed, as sequenced in a study of shared clonotypes between healthy human individuals. Here immunoSEQ multiplex PCR was the method, and the copy in TCRdb shows in-frame clones only, minus some. This sample carries 1.5 million to 1.9 million clones, 98% of them seen once, and the ten largest clones take about 0.45%. The sequencing sample was made of naive CD4+ T cells sorted from blood. Subset reported: CD45RA+ positively selected. The receptors come from a man aged 30 to 45 in good health.

The rearrangement links TRBV10-3 to TRBJ2-1, with D unclear. The CDR3 length is 13 residues. The V gene lost 4 bases and the J gene lost 6 bases, with 10 bases spanning the gap. Germline loops: CDR1 ENHRY, CDR2 SYGVKD. CDR3 in amino acids: CAISGDVGNEQFF. CDR3 sequence (DNA): TGTGCCATCAGTGGTGATGTCGGCAATGAGCAGTTCTTC.

The chain recombines TRBV4-2 with TRBJ2-7; 10 nucleotides agree with TRBD2. CDR3 length equals 14 residues. Germline lookup yields CDR1 LGHNA and CDR2 YNFKEQ. With 6 bases clipped from V and 5 bases from J, the junction kept 7 bases outside the gene matches. The CDR3 DNA follows: TGTGCCAGCAGTCCTAGCGGGAGACTCCACGAGCAGTACTTC. Its translation is CASSPSGRLHEQYF.

This chain connects TRBV28 to TRBJ1-5; TRBD1 is a possible D gene (6 bases). The length of the CDR3 is 18 residues. Trimming cost V 5 bases and J 6 bases, with 26 bases left between them. CDR1 is MDHEN and CDR2 is SYDVKM in the germline V gene. This chain's CDR3 is CASSPRGGTGGLGQPQHF. CDR3 in DNA: TGTGCCAGCAGTCCCCGAGGGGGGACGGGGGGATTGGGTCAGCCCCAGCATTTT.

The chain is built from TRBV18 and TRBJ2-2, with D perhaps matching TRBD2 (5 bases). In germline, CDR1 is KGHSH, CDR2 LQKENI. The CDR3 loop spans 15 amino acids. The germline V and J ends were trimmed by 3 bases and 0 bases, with 8 bases remaining between them. DNA for the CDR3: TGTGCCAGCTCACCGGGAGTCCCGAACACCGGGGAGCTGTTTTTT. Protein sequence: CASSPGVPNTGELFF.

The chain recombines TRBV18 with TRBJ2-3; TRBD2 aligns across 8 bases. V shed 6 bases, J shed 2 bases, and the junction held 10 bases outside the gene matches. This CDR3 region has 16 residues. Germline V gene sequence: CDR1 KGHSH, CDR2 LQKENI. The CDR3 DNA reads as TGTGCCAGCTCTAGGTTGGCTAGCGGGTTCACAGATACGCAGTATTTT. Residues: CASSRLASGFTDTQYF.

This chain links TRBV10-3 with TRBJ2-3, with TRBD1 matching over 8 bases. V was clipped by 7 bases and J by 6 bases; unmatched bases: 12. This CDR3 is 15 amino acids long. Germline V CDR1 and CDR2: ENHRY, SYGVKD. This CDR3 is CAIKGGQGASDTQYF. The CDR3 DNA sequence: TGTGCCATCAAAGGGGGGCAGGGGGCTTCGGATACGCAGTATTTT.

V and J are TRBV12-5 and TRBJ2-7; either TRBD1 or TRBD2 may fit D (5 bases each). V was shortened by 5 bases and J by 0 bases, with 14 bases between the two germline ends. The CDR3 is made up of 15 amino acids. From germline, CDR1 is LGHNT and CDR2 FRNRAP. The CDR3 here is CASGLGTGSSYEQYF. CDR3 nucleotides: TGTGCTAGTGGTCTCGGGACGGGGAGCTCCTACGAGCAGTACTTC. The whole variable domain, remainder taken from reference TRBV12-5 and TRBJ2-7, is DARVTQTPRHKVTEMGQEVTMRCQPILGHNTVFWYRQTMMQGLELLAYFRNRAPLDDSGMPKDRFSAEMPDATLATLKIQPSEPRDSAVYFCASGLGTGSSYEQYFGPGTRLTVT.

This rearrangement joins TRBV7-8 to TRBJ2-1, with D hard to call. CDR1 is SGHVS and CDR2 is FQNEAQ in the germline V gene. V lost 2 bases and J 8 bases, leaving 19 bases between the germline ends. The CDR3 runs 16 residues. CDR3 sequence (DNA): TGTGCCAGCAGCTTAAAGCCCCACGGAGCTCCACATGAGCAGTTCTTC. Encoded protein: CASSLKPHGAPHEQFF.

The chain couples TRBV4-3 to TRBJ2-1; either TRBD1 or TRBD2 may fit D (5 bases each). CDR3 size: 15 residues. V was cut by 5 bases and J by 0 bases, with 11 bases left in between. Germline V CDR1 and CDR2: LGHNA, YSLEER. The CDR3 reads CASSRDQSSYNEQFF. The CDR3 DNA reads TGCGCCAGCAGCAGGGACCAAAGCTCCTACAATGAGCAGTTCTTC.

V usage is TRBV19 and J usage is TRBJ2-3, with 11 bases aligning to TRBD2. Losses at the gene ends were 6 bases for V and 5 bases for J; bases not matched to a gene: 7. There are 15 residues in the CDR3. Per the germline V gene, CDR1 is LNHDA and CDR2 is SQIVND (reference sequence). The DNA of the CDR3 is TGTGCCAGTAGGAGTAGCGGGAGGGCCCAAGATACGCAGTATTTT. This translates into CASRSSGRAQDTQYF.

This chain uses TRBV9 with TRBJ1-2; tentatively, D is TRBD1 (5 bases). Germline values: CDR1 SGDLS, CDR2 YYNGEE. The CDR3 sequence is 15 residues long. The V end was cut by 0 bases, the J end by 5 bases, with 14 bases between. CDR3 in amino acids: CASSVVASGTYGYTF. For the CDR3, the DNA is TGTGCCAGCAGCGTAGTAGCTTCGGGGACTTATGGCTACACCTTC.

The J gene is TRBJ2-3, the V gene TRBV11-2; TRBD2 might be the D (5 bases). The CDR3 has 18 amino acids. V shed 1 base and J shed 2 bases, with 19 bases lying between them. In germline, CDR1 is SGHAT, CDR2 FQNNGV. Written as DNA, the CDR3 is TGTGCCAGCAGCTTAGTAAGGACTGGGCCGACATACACAGATACGCAGTATTTT. Protein product: CASSLVRTGPTYTDTQYF.

The J gene is TRBJ2-7, the V gene TRBV12-5, with D hard to call. Per the germline V gene, CDR1 is LGHNT and CDR2 is FRNRAP. V was cut by 2 bases and J by 5 bases, with 10 bases left in between. This CDR3 contains 13 residues. The CDR3 sequence: CASGLLGSNEQYF. The CDR3 bases are TGTGCTAGTGGTTTGCTCGGGTCCAACGAGCAGTACTTC. The full variable domain, in which reference TRBV12-5 and TRBJ2-7 provide the parts outside the CDR3, is DARVTQTPRHKVTEMGQEVTMRCQPILGHNTVFWYRQTMMQGLELLAYFRNRAPLDDSGMPKDRFSAEMPDATLATLKIQPSEPRDSAVYFCASGLLGSNEQYFGPGTRLTVT.

CDR3 in amino acids: CASSYQLAGVGEQFF. CDR3 sequence (DNA): TGTGCCAGCAGTTACCAGCTAGCGGGAGTCGGGGAGCAGTTCTTC. The J gene is TRBJ2-1, the V gene TRBV6-5; 10 bases agree with TRBD2. Germline lookup yields CDR1 MNHEY and CDR2 SVGAGI. This CDR3 contains 15 residues. Trimming cost V 2 bases and J 10 bases; bases outside gene matches: 8.

V is TRBV9 and J is TRBJ2-5; 8 bases fit TRBD1. Germline V gives CDR1 SGDLS, CDR2 YYNGEE. This CDR3 is built from 15 residues. J gave up 4 bases and V 3 bases, and 8 bases lay outside the gene matches. CDR3 sequence: CASSGRTGYLETQYF. The CDR3 region has the DNA TGTGCCAGCAGCGGACGGACAGGGTATCTAGAGACCCAGTACTTC.

As concerns this clone: Other DNA sequences within the sample encode an identical CDR3. The gene calls are TRBV6-6 and TRBJ1-5; the D gene is possibly TRBD1 (6 bases). Trimming cost V 2 bases and J 2 bases, with 7 bases left between them. The CDR3 contains 14 residues. Looked up from germline, CDR1 is MNHNY and CDR2 is SVGAGI (reference sequence). The CDR3 here is CASSYRQGNQPQHF. The CDR3 coding sequence is TGTGCCAGCAGTTACCGACAGGGCAATCAGCCCCAGCATTTT.

The gene calls are TRBV6-6 and TRBJ2-7, with D tentatively TRBD1 (6 bases). There are 13 residues in the CDR3. V gave up 5 bases and J gave up 6 bases, with 14 bases separating them. Germline lookup yields CDR1 MNHNY and CDR2 SVGAGI (reference sequence). As DNA, the CDR3 is TGTGCCAGCAGTACTACAGGGATCGGCGAGCAGTACTTC. Protein sequence: CASSTTGIGEQYF.

The CDR3 protein is CASSLSPQLSGNTIYF. Here the CDR3 DNA reads TGTGCCAGCAGCTTGAGTCCCCAGCTCTCTGGAAACACCATATATTTT. This chain uses TRBV5-6 with TRBJ1-3, with D unresolved. V was clipped by 1 base and J by 0 bases, with 11 bases between them. This CDR3 region has 16 residues. The germline CDR1 and CDR2 sequences are SGHDT and YYEEEE.

The V call is TRBV5-6, the J call TRBJ2-6; D gene unclear. Germline assignment: CDR1 SGHDT and CDR2 YYEEEE. The CDR3 contains 14 residues. V gave up 7 bases and J gave up 0 bases, with 8 bases separating them. The CDR3 nucleotides are TGTGCCAGCCAAAGACCCTCTGGGGCCAACGTCCTGACTTTC. Its translation: CASQRPSGANVLTF.